These T cell receptor beta chains were read from a single sample in a study of blood T cell repertoires in COVID-19. The data were produced by immunoSEQ multiplex PCR, yet TCRdb's version contains in-frame clones alone and is incomplete. The sample records a few hundred thousand clones, approximately 92% being singletons. The sample comprised PBMCs or T cells enriched from blood (not recorded which). The receptors shown here come from a man younger than 35 who had recovered from COVID-19. Both conserved end residues are part of each CDR3. D genes are given only for firm matches. Some rows mark clone size as missing; the rest say once, few, many or name a class of expanded clone.

d_gene	abundance	j_gene	v_gene	CDR3nt	CDR3aa
-	once	TRBJ1-6	TRBV12-3/TRBV12-4	TGTGCCAGCAGGACTGATATTTCACCCCTCCACTTT	CASRTDISPLHF
-	-	TRBJ2-5	TRBV5-4	TGTGCCAGCAGCTTGGATTATGAGACCCAGTACTTC	CASSLDYETQYF
TRBD1	-	TRBJ1-4	TRBV19	TGTGCCAGTAGTCTTCGACAGGGCTCTAATGAAAAACTGTTTTTT	CASSLRQGSNEKLFF
-	-	TRBJ1-2	TRBV4-3	TGCGCCAGCAGCCCCGGGGCGGGGGACTATGGCTACACCTTC	CASSPGAGDYGYTF
-	-	TRBJ2-5	TRBV27	TGTGCCAGCAGTCCACAGACAGGCGGGGAGACCCAGTACTTC	CASSPQTGGETQYF
-	-	TRBJ1-5	TRBV2	TGTGCCAGTTATTCTGGCCCGGGTGGGCCCCAGCATTTT	CASYSGPGGPQHF
-	-	TRBJ2-7	TRBV6-2/TRBV6-3	TGTGCCAGCACCCCTTTGACAGCTTACTACGAGCAGTACTTC	CASTPLTAYYEQYF
TRBD1	-	TRBJ1-2	TRBV2	TGTGCCAGCAGTGAATTGACAGGGGGTAACTATGGCTACACCTTC	CASSELTGGNYGYTF
-	-	TRBJ1-4	TRBV5-1	TGCGCCAGCAGCCTCCTTACACCTGCAACTAATGAAAAACTGTTTTTT	CASSLLTPATNEKLFF
TRBD1	-	TRBJ1-1	TRBV5-1	TGCGCCAGCAGCTTGTTAGGACAGGGGCTTGGGAACACTGAAGCTTTCTTT	CASSLLGQGLGNTEAFF
-	once	TRBJ2-1	TRBV6-5	TGTGCCAGCAGTTACTCTTGGCAGGGTGCCGGCAATGAGCAGTTCTTC	CASSYSWQGAGNEQFF
-	-	TRBJ2-2	TRBV19	TGTGCCAGTAGGCCCGGGACATCATCAACCGGGGAGCTGTTTTTT	CASRPGTSSTGELFF
TRBD1	-	TRBJ2-7	TRBV30	TGTGCCTGGAGTGAAAGAATAAGGACAGGGGTTTGGTACGAGCAGTACTTC	CAWSERIRTGVWYEQYF
TRBD2	-	TRBJ2-1	TRBV5-1	TGCGCCAGCACCATCGGGACTAGCGGGAGTGTGGATGAGCAGTTCTTC	CASTIGTSGSVDEQFF
-	-	TRBJ1-5	TRBV7-9	TGTGCCAGCTCGGGAGGGGGGGTCAATCAGCCCCAGCATTTT	CASSGGGVNQPQHF
-	-	TRBJ1-2	TRBV28	TGTGCCAGCAGGATTTATTCTGCAGGCTATGGCTACACCTTC	CASRIYSAGYGYTF
TRBD2	-	TRBJ2-2	TRBV5-1	TGCGCCAGCAGCTTCGGACCGGGACTAGCGGGAGTTCTCGCGGCCGGGGAGCTGTTTTTT	CASSFGPGLAGVLAAGELFF
-	-	TRBJ1-1	TRBV18	TGTGCCAGCTCACCACGAGGAGCGAGCACTGAAGCTTTCTTT	CASSPRGASTEAFF
TRBD1	-	TRBJ2-7	TRBV7-6	TGTGCCAGCGGGACAGCATACGAGCAGTACTTC	CASGTAYEQYF
TRBD1	-	TRBJ2-3	TRBV19	TGTGCCAGTAGAACGGGGACAGGTGGACCAGATACGCAGTATTTT	CASRTGTGGPDTQYF
TRBD2	-	TRBJ2-2	TRBV18	TGTGCCAGCTCACCCCGTCTCCAGGGACTAGGTTCAGCCGGGGAGCTGTTTTTT	CASSPRLQGLGSAGELFF
-	-	TRBJ2-6	TRBV24-1	TGTGCCACCAGTGACCCAGGGGGGCCTAGCTCTGGGGCCAACGTCCTGACTTTC	CATSDPGGPSSGANVLTF
TRBD1	-	TRBJ1-2	TRBV2	TGTGCCAGCAGTTCGACAGGGGGGCGTGAAGGCTACACCTTC	CASSSTGGREGYTF
-	once	TRBJ1-2	TRBV10-3	TGTGCCATCAGTGGACAGGACGGTGGCTACACCTTC	CAISGQDGGYTF
-	-	TRBJ2-3	TRBV21-1	TGTGCCAGCAGCAATGTGTACTTTCAGGGGCTATCCACAGATACGCAGTATTTT	CASSNVYFQGLSTDTQYF
TRBD1	-	TRBJ1-2	TRBV6-1	TGTGCCAGCAGTGAGGGTGGGGGACAGGCTGTCTATGGCTACACCTTC	CASSEGGGQAVYGYTF
TRBD2	-	TRBJ2-7	TRBV30	TGTGCCTGGAGTGTGCTAGCGGGAGCACGTGAGCAGTACTTC	CAWSVLAGAREQYF
TRBD1	-	TRBJ2-7	TRBV5-1	TGCGCCAGCAGCATCGGGACAGGTGAAACCTACGAGCAGTACTTC	CASSIGTGETYEQYF
TRBD1	-	TRBJ1-3	TRBV5-4	TGTGCCAGCAGCTCCGACAGGGCGATCTCTGGAAACACCATATATTTT	CASSSDRAISGNTIYF
-	-	TRBJ2-7	TRBV9	TGTGCCAGCAGCGCCTTTTCCCTTCAGGGCCCTCTATCCTACGAGCAGTACTTC	CASSAFSLQGPLSYEQYF
TRBD1	-	TRBJ1-5	TRBV28	TGTGCCAGCAGTGCCGGGACAGATGATCAGCCCCAGCATTTT	CASSAGTDDQPQHF
-	-	TRBJ2-5	TRBV2	TGTGCCAGCAAAGTAGAGGAGACCCAGTACTTC	CASKVEETQYF
TRBD1	-	TRBJ1-6	TRBV11-2	TGTGCCAGCAGCCGTGAGACAGGGGGTAATTCACCCCTCCACTTT	CASSRETGGNSPLHF
TRBD1	-	TRBJ1-5	TRBV28	TGTGCCAGCAGTACTTGGACAGGGGGCCAGCCCCAGCATTTT	CASSTWTGGQPQHF
-	-	TRBJ1-2	TRBV7-9	TGTGCCAGCCCCACGGCAGCGGAAGGTCTCTATGGCTACACCTTC	CASPTAAEGLYGYTF
TRBD2	-	TRBJ2-7	TRBV6-1	TGTGCCAGCAGTGAACCCGGGAGCGGGAAGGAGCAGTACTTC	CASSEPGSGKEQYF
TRBD1	-	TRBJ1-2	TRBV19	TGTGCCAGTAGTTTAGCGGGACAGCCTCTCTATGGCTACACCTTC	CASSLAGQPLYGYTF
-	once	TRBJ1-6	TRBV6-5	TGTGCCAGCAGTTACGTGTCTAGTTATAATTCACCCCTCCACTTT	CASSYVSSYNSPLHF
-	-	TRBJ1-5	TRBV6-5	TGTGCCAGCAGTCCCTCCCAGGGTCAGCCCCAGCATTTT	CASSPSQGQPQHF
-	-	TRBJ1-2	TRBV19	TGTGCCAGTAGTATGACAGGCCTAGGTGGCTACACCTTC	CASSMTGLGGYTF
-	-	TRBJ1-2	TRBV3-1/TRBV3-2	TGTGCCAGCAGCCTCGAGGAGGGAAGGGGCTACACCTTC	CASSLEEGRGYTF
TRBD2	-	TRBJ2-1	TRBV13	TGTGCCAGCAGCTTATCAAAGACTAGCGGGAAACTAACCTACAATGAGCAGTTCTTC	CASSLSKTSGKLTYNEQFF
TRBD1	-	TRBJ1-2	TRBV12-3/TRBV12-4	TGTGCCAGCAGTTCCCCGGGACAGGGCTACACCTTC	CASSSPGQGYTF
TRBD1	-	TRBJ1-6	TRBV7-9	TGTGCCAGCAGACCTCCCGACAGGGCCCCCTATAATTCACCCCTCCACTTT	CASRPPDRAPYNSPLHF
TRBD2	-	TRBJ2-7	TRBV5-1	TGCGCCAGCAGCTTACTAGCGGGAGAGGGTACCTACGAGCAGTACTTC	CASSLLAGEGTYEQYF
-	-	TRBJ1-3	TRBV2	TGTGCCAGCGAGCGGAGCACATCTGGAAACACCATATATTTT	CASERSTSGNTIYF
-	-	TRBJ2-3	TRBV19	TGTGCGAGCGGAACAGATACGCAGTATTTT	CASGTDTQYF
TRBD2	-	TRBJ2-5	TRBV6-5	TGTGCCAGCAGTTCCCGCCGGGGGGTGGGGGAGACCCAGTACTTC	CASSSRRGVGETQYF